This is a list of T cell receptor beta chains from one sample in a study of identical twins. Each CDR3 protein gets one entry after TCRdb re-called the 5' RACE reads with MiXCR. The sample contains roughly 1.6 million distinct CDR3 sequences, 32% of which appear only once. Sequenced: cord blood. The receptors come from a newborn girl in good health. Both conserved end residues are part of each CDR3. A D gene is named only where the DNA matches it firmly. Clone size is not always given. Where it is, it says once, few, many or a class for expanded clones.

V gene	clone size	D gene	J gene	CDR3 DNA	CDR3 protein
TRBV2	few	-	TRBJ2-6	TGTGCCAGTCTTACAGAGTCTGGGGCCAACGTCCTGACTTTC	CASLTESGANVLTF
TRBV15	few	TRBD1	TRBJ2-6	TGTGCCACCAGCAGAGAGGCAGGGGGCTCTGGGGCCAACGTCCTGACTTTC	CATSREAGGSGANVLTF
TRBV15	-	-	TRBJ1-1	TGTGCCACCAGCAGAGAACCAGGGCTTGAAGCTTTCTTT	CATSREPGLEAFF
TRBV29-1	many	-	TRBJ2-5	TGCAGCGTTGGGCCCAGGGGCCCGTACCAAGAGACCCAGTACTTC	CSVGPRGPYQETQYF
TRBV20-1	-	-	TRBJ1-2	TGCAGTGCTAGGTCCAGTGATACTAACTATGGCTACACCTTC	CSARSSDTNYGYTF
TRBV7-2	few	TRBD1	TRBJ2-7	TGTGCCAGCAGCCCCGACAGGGGAATCTCCTACGAGCAGTACTTC	CASSPDRGISYEQYF
TRBV3-1	-	-	TRBJ2-1	TGTGCCAGCAGCCAGGCGACTCAGCAGTTCTTC	CASSQATQQFF
TRBV27	-	TRBD2	TRBJ2-1	TGTGCCAGCAGTACACTAGCGGGCACGTTCGTCCCCTCCTACAATGAGCAGTTCTTC	CASSTLAGTFVPSYNEQFF
TRBV25-1	few	TRBD1	TRBJ2-3	TGTGCCAGCAATCCGGACAGGGGTGGGAAAGATACGCAGTATTTT	CASNPDRGGKDTQYF
TRBV12-3/TRBV12-4	-	-	TRBJ1-5	TGTGCCAGCAGTTTATTTGGGCAGGGTGGGAATCAGCCCCAGCATTTT	CASSLFGQGGNQPQHF
TRBV3-1	-	-	TRBJ2-5	TGTGCCAGCAGCCAAGCCGAGACGGGGACCCAGTACTTC	CASSQAETGTQYF
TRBV14	-	TRBD1	TRBJ2-5	TGTGCCAGCAGCCAAGAACAGGGGCCGCTCCAAGAGACCCAGTACTTC	CASSQEQGPLQETQYF
TRBV12-3/TRBV12-4	-	TRBD1	TRBJ1-1	TGTGCCAGCAGTTCGTGGACAGGGGATGAAGCTTTCTTT	CASSSWTGDEAFF
TRBV5-1	-	-	TRBJ2-5	TGCGCCAGCAGCTTGATTAATAACAATGAGCAGTACTTC	CASSLINNNEQYF
TRBV10-3	many	TRBD2	TRBJ2-5	TGTGCCATCAAGGCTAGCGGGAGGTACCAAGAGACCCAGTACTTC	CAIKASGRYQETQYF
TRBV12-3/TRBV12-4	-	TRBD2	TRBJ2-3	TGTGCCAGCAGCCATCTAGCGGGGGCAGATACGCAGTATTTT	CASSHLAGADTQYF
TRBV12-3/TRBV12-4	-	-	TRBJ1-5	TGTGCCGCCAATCAGGGGTATCAGCCCCAGCATTTT	CAANQGYQPQHF
TRBV4-2	-	-	TRBJ2-7	TGTGCCAGCAGCGTCGGGGACCAATCCTACGAGCAGTACTTC	CASSVGDQSYEQYF
TRBV6-6	few	-	TRBJ2-5	TGTGCCAGCAGTTACTCGAAAGCAGAGCAGTACTTC	CASSYSKAEQYF
TRBV12-5	-	-	TRBJ1-1	TGTGCTAGTGGTTTGGTACTGGCAGACCACACTGAAGCTTTCTTT	CASGLVLADHTEAFF
TRBV20-1	-	-	TRBJ1-4	TGCAGTGCTTGGGGGTGGGAAAAACTGTTTTTT	CSAWGWEKLFF
TRBV10-3	many	-	TRBJ2-5	TGTGCCATCAGTGAGTCCAGCCCCAGGCCAGAGACCCAGTACTTC	CAISESSPRPETQYF
TRBV25-1	few	-	TRBJ2-7	TGTGCCAGCAGTGACTATAACGGCGAGCAGTACTTC	CASSDYNGEQYF
TRBV6-1	-	TRBD2	TRBJ2-7	TGTGCCAGCAGTACCGGGACTATACCGAACGAGCAGTACTTC	CASSTGTIPNEQYF
TRBV14	-	-	TRBJ1-1	TGTGCCAGCAGCCAAGACTGGGGGGTCATGAACACTGAAGCTTTCTTT	CASSQDWGVMNTEAFF
TRBV7-2	-	-	TRBJ1-1	TGTGCCAGCAGCTTAGAACACTTCATGAACACTGAAGCTTTCTTT	CASSLEHFMNTEAFF
TRBV3-1	-	-	TRBJ2-3	TGTGCCAGCAGCCAAGAGCTAACTAGGCCAGCTGCGCAGTATTTT	CASSQELTRPAAQYF
TRBV10-3	few	TRBD1	TRBJ1-2	TGTGCCATCAAGAAGCGGACAGGGTGGGGGTATGGCTACACCTTC	CAIKKRTGWGYGYTF
TRBV24-1	-	-	TRBJ1-1	TGTGCCACCAGTGACTTAAAGAACACTGAAGCTTTCTTT	CATSDLKNTEAFF
TRBV6-6	-	TRBD1	TRBJ2-2	TGTGCCAGCAGTGTCGGGACAGCCACCGGGGAGCTGTTTTTT	CASSVGTATGELFF
TRBV4-1	-	-	TRBJ2-4	TGCGCCAGCAGCCAAGGGTGTCTAAACACTCAGTACTTC	CASSQGCLNTQYF
TRBV5-1	-	-	TRBJ1-2	TGCGCCAGTAGTGTTTTCTCCTGGACCCCCATCTATGGCTACACCTTC	CASSVFSWTPIYGYTF
TRBV12-3/TRBV12-4	-	-	TRBJ2-7	TGTGCCAGCACCGCTCAGGGGAACGAGCAGTACTTC	CASTAQGNEQYF
TRBV12-3/TRBV12-4	-	-	TRBJ2-7	TGTGCCAGCCTCTTGGGGTATGAGCAGTACTTC	CASLLGYEQYF
TRBV28	few	-	TRBJ1-5	TGTGCCAGCAGTATCGATCGTCCTGGGGGTCAGCCCCAGCATTTT	CASSIDRPGGQPQHF
TRBV5-1	-	-	TRBJ2-2	TGCGCCAGCAGCAAGGAGACGAACACCGGGGAGCTGTTTTTT	CASSKETNTGELFF
TRBV20-1	few	-	TRBJ2-1	TGCAGTGCTAGAGCCTTTAACCCCTACAATGAGCAGTTCTTC	CSARAFNPYNEQFF
TRBV10-3	-	TRBD1	TRBJ2-1	TGTGCCATCAGTCCCGCCGGGACAGGCGGTCATGAGCAGTTCTTC	CAISPAGTGGHEQFF
TRBV6-2/TRBV6-3	-	-	TRBJ2-1	TGTGCCGGCAGTAAACCCCGGCGTAGGGCCTACAATGAGCAGTTCTTC	CAGSKPRRRAYNEQFF
TRBV3-1	-	TRBD2	TRBJ2-7	TGTGCCAGCAGCCAAGTAAGTCTAGCGGTCGACGAGCAGTACTTC	CASSQVSLAVDEQYF
TRBV20-1	few	TRBD2	TRBJ2-1	TGCAGTGCTAGAACTAGCGGGAGTGGGTCCTACAATGAGCAGTTCTTC	CSARTSGSGSYNEQFF
TRBV5-1	-	-	TRBJ1-1	TGCGCCAGCAGCTTGGAGGTCAGGGCCAACACTGAAGCTTTCTTT	CASSLEVRANTEAFF
TRBV6-1	few	-	TRBJ2-3	TGTGCCAGCCGGGCCACCCCTAGCACAGATACGCAGTATTTT	CASRATPSTDTQYF
TRBV4-1	-	-	TRBJ2-5	TGCGCCAGCAGGGCCGTGGGGGTCCGAGGGGAGCAGTACTTC	CASRAVGVRGEQYF
TRBV24-1	many	-	TRBJ2-1	TGTGCCACCCTAGGGACTGGAAAGGGCAATGAGCAGTTCTTC	CATLGTGKGNEQFF
TRBV7-9	-	-	TRBJ1-3	TGTGCCAGCAGCCCTCGAATTATGTTAGCCTTAAGAAACACCATATATTTT	CASSPRIMLALRNTIYF
TRBV24-1	-	-	TRBJ2-4	TGTGCCACCAGTGATGGAGCAGCGGAAAAAAACATTCAGTACTTC	CATSDGAAEKNIQYF
TRBV4-2	few	TRBD2	TRBJ2-3	TGTGCCAGCCATAGCGGGGGGGGCCGCACAGATACGCAGTATTTT	CASHSGGGRTDTQYF
TRBV12-3/TRBV12-4	-	TRBD1	TRBJ2-2	TGTGCCAGCAGGACAGGGTATAACGGGGAGCTGTTTTTT	CASRTGYNGELFF
TRBV21-1	few	-	TRBJ1-3	TGTGCCAGCAGCAAGACAGGGGGCTCTGGAAACACCATATATTTT	CASSKTGGSGNTIYF
TRBV5-1	once	TRBD2	TRBJ2-1	TGCGCCGGCAGCTTGGGTACTAGCGGGGTGTTAACCTACAATGAGCAGTTCTTC	CAGSLGTSGVLTYNEQFF
TRBV12-3/TRBV12-4	once	TRBD2	TRBJ2-7	TGTGCCAGCAGTTTACGGGGCGCGGGAGGGGAGCAGTACTTC	CASSLRGAGGEQYF
TRBV11-3	few	-	TRBJ2-1	TGTGCCAGCAGCTTACATAACAATGAGCAGTTCTTC	CASSLHNNEQFF